This paragraph reports one T cell receptor beta chain. In its sample, this clone was seen once. What this receptor recognizes is not known. The record has no base qualities; no much larger clone is one base away. This sample is part of a study of T cell changes during pregnancy in multiple sclerosis (dated by TCRdb to the late 2010s). About the study as a whole: The study looked at changes in the T cell repertoire across pregnancy in women with multiple sclerosis.

Library construction relied on the immunoSEQ multiplex PCR assay. This immuneACCESS table, as held by TCRdb, lists in-frame sequences with V and J called but not all clones. Of the missing ones, under half trace to an unresolved V gene in checked studies; the others have no known cause. Counted in this sample were 58,000 or so clones; around 93% of them appeared once. Jointly, the top ten make up 2.3% of the sample. Sequences were derived from peripheral blood, sampled in the first trimester of pregnancy. The TCR was taken from a female donor with multiple sclerosis, enrolled in a pregnancy study.

The nucleotides read TGTGCCAGCAGAACGGGACTGAAGGACAATGAGCAGTTCTTC. The resulting protein is CASRTGLKDNEQFF. The V and J genes are TRBV7-9 and TRBJ2-1; the D segment could be TRBD2, given 6 matching bases. CDR1 and CDR2 (SEHNR, FQNEAQ) derive from the germline V gene (reference sequence). Spanning cysteine to phenylalanine, the CDR3 consists of 14 amino acids. Just CDR3 DNA is preserved here, 42 bases in frame from base 1. V is clipped by 6 bases and J by 5 bases, and the sequence between their germline boundaries is 14 bases long.